This T cell receptor beta chain was observed in a study of glioma-infiltrating T cells after dendritic cell vaccination. Germline CDR1 and CDR2: WNHNN and SYGVQD (reference sequence). This CDR3 region has 15 residues. V gave up 7 bases and J gave up 0 bases; unmatched junction bases: 5. The time point was: after dendritic cell vaccination, including at tumor progression/relapse. The assay was immunoSEQ multiplex PCR, and TCRdb's table has in-frame clones only and misses some. The sample holds 100,000 or so clones, about 90% seen once. The sequence was collected from a human donor with glioblastoma. Sequencing used blood, obtained after dendritic cell vaccination. The V and J genes are TRBV10-1 and TRBJ2-7; TRBD2 aligns across 11 bases. The CDR3: CASNQTSGDSYEQYF. Written as DNA, the CDR3 is TGCGCCAGCAACCAGACTAGCGGGGACTCCTACGAGCAGTACTTC.